The 2 T cell receptor beta chains presented below share a single source sample, sequenced in a study of blood T cell repertoires in COVID-19. Profiled with immunoSEQ multiplex PCR; TCRdb holds only in-frame clones, not every one. The sample holds about 260,000 clones, around nine tenths seen once. The specimen sequenced was peripheral blood. All receptors derive from a woman aged 25 to 39 with COVID-19, enrolled during active disease.

This clone was observed a single time. The CDR3 reads CASSWEGLAGIDTQYF. As DNA, the CDR3 is TGTGCCAGCAGTTGGGAAGGACTAGCGGGAATCGATACGCAGTATTTT. The rearrangement links TRBV27 to TRBJ2-3; 12 nucleotides align to TRBD2. The CDR3 totals 16 residues. Germline V gene sequence: CDR1 MNHEY, CDR2 SMNVEV (reference sequence). The V segment lost 4 bases and the J segment 6 bases; nucleotides outside the gene matches: 8.

The rearrangement links TRBV19 to TRBJ2-7; 11 positions match TRBD1. Germline CDR1 LNHDA, CDR2 SQIVND (reference sequence). Losses at the gene ends were 7 bases for V and 6 bases for J; bases not matched to a gene: 11. This CDR3 spans 15 amino acids. DNA for the CDR3: TGTGCCAGTACCTTGACCGGGACAGGGGGAGGCGAGCAGTACTTC. Translating it yields CASTLTGTGGGEQYF. Filled out from reference TRBV19 and TRBJ2-7, the complete variable domain reads DGGITQSPKYLFRKEGQNVTLSCEQNLNHDAMYWYRQDPGQGLRLIYYSQIVNDFQKGDIAEGYSVSREKKESFPLTVTSAQKNPTAFYLCASTLTGTGGGEQYFGPGTRLTVT.